Below, one T cell receptor beta chain is given with its context. What antigen it recognizes has not been identified. The record has no base qualities; no much larger clone is one base away. Whole blood was collected in K2EDTA tubes by collaborating institutions according to the institutions' own protocols. For TCRbeta analysis, collaborators shipped samples in one of three forms: frozen whole blood, isolated PBMCs, or DNA extracted from either of those sample types. The immunoSEQ Assay, a bias-controlled multiplex PCR, was used to amplify TCRbeta CDR3 regions from genomic DNA. From the authors' description of their analysis: Within the assay, amplification of reference gene primers was used to estimate how many nucleated cells each sample contained. Sequence reads were collapsed and filtered to measure the absolute abundance of every unique TCRbeta CDR3 rearrangement. Productive Simpson clonality was computed per sample as the square root of Simpson's diversity index over productive rearrangements. TCRdb took over this immuneACCESS table, retaining in-frame rearrangements with V and J assigned. Such tables are incomplete; in checked studies, under half of the missing clones stem from an unresolved V gene, and the remainder is unexplained. D and trimming come from the DNA, and the V and J calls and clone size come from that table. The sample data list 50,000 to 65,000 clones, and around nine tenths of these were observed just once. The ten biggest clones cover under 5.5% of the sample.

The source of the sample is a study of blood T cell repertoires in COVID-19 (dated by TCRdb to 2019 to 2021). Regarding the study in general: Collaborator samples came from the United States, Italy and Spain and covered acute and convalescent phases of COVID-19. The repertoires were released in a freely available public database meant as a resource for research on the immune response to SARS-CoV-2. A de-identified subject ID, COVID-19 status, age in years and sex were almost always included in the sample metadata. Where available, HLA class I and class II types were obtained from metadata supplied by the sample provider rather than from assay-based typing. Subjects who had been exposed to COVID-19, were actively infected with it, or had recovered from it provided the deeply sampled blood TCRbeta repertoires that made up the dataset. Samples came from the ongoing ImmuneRACE study (first 160 participants) plus 1,254 subjects from 6 global collaborators. The prospective study material was composed of cDNA or gDNA derived from T cells, B-cell-depleted T cells, or PBMCs.

CDR1 and CDR2 were assigned from the germline V gene (reference sequence) as LNHDA and SQIVND. From cysteine to phenylalanine, the CDR3 is 15 amino acids long. The DNA shown is the 45-base CDR3, in frame from base 1. The germline ends are 16 bases apart after V is trimmed by 8 bases and J by 5 bases. Study-level results and caveats: The quantity of clinical and demographic metadata differed by source and by participant and was supplied without curation.

Sequenced input: peripheral blood. This clonotype originated in a man aged 55 to 70 with acute or convalescent COVID-19. The sequence links TRBV19 to TRBJ1-6, and TRBD1 may be the D gene, going by 6 matching bases. Here the CDR3 is given as CASQTGTYDNSPLHF. The nucleotides read TGTGCCAGTCAGACAGGCACCTACGATAATTCACCCCTCCACTTT.